Listed here are 7 T cell receptor beta chains from one sample, sequenced in a study of blood T cell repertoires in COVID-19. Some clones are missing from TCRdb's copy, which holds only in-frame ones; the method was immunoSEQ multiplex PCR. Of some 300,000 clones in the sample, more than 75% were seen once. The sequenced sample was PBMCs or T cells enriched from blood (not recorded which). These receptors came from a woman in her twenties or thirties who had recovered from COVID-19.

V and J are TRBV4-1 and TRBJ2-3; TRBD2 agrees at 12 bases. Trimming at V came to 0 bases and at J to 2 bases, leaving 9 bases not matched to a gene. The CDR3 contains 19 residues. Germline V lookup: CDR1 MGHRA, CDR2 YSYEKL. As DNA, the CDR3 is TGCGCCAGCAGCCAAGAGACTAGCGGGGGCCGCTTTGACACAGATACGCAGTATTTT. Encoded protein: CASSQETSGGRFDTDTQYF.

The CDR3 DNA follows: TGTGCCAGCAGTTTCGGGACAGGGATCCGACCCAACAATCAGCCCCAGCATTTT. Translated: CASSFGTGIRPNNQPQHF. This chain links TRBV28 with TRBJ1-5; 9 nucleotides agree with TRBD1. V gave up 3 bases and J gave up 3 bases; unmatched junction bases: 12. CDR3 length equals 18 residues. Germline V gene lookup returns CDR1 MDHEN and CDR2 SYDVKM.

The CDR3 DNA sequence: TGTGCCAGCAGTGAAGGTGGGGGGGACACTGAAGCTTTCTTT. It codes for CASSEGGGDTEAFF. This chain joins TRBV25-1 and TRBJ1-1, with a weak D call TRBD1 (5 bases). This CDR3 has 14 amino acids. V gave up 2 bases and J gave up 3 bases, with 10 bases separating them. Germline V lookup: CDR1 MGHDK, CDR2 SYGVNS.

This chain joins TRBV30 and TRBJ1-6, with 8 positions matching TRBD1. CDR1 and CDR2 (germline): GTSNPN, SVGIG (reference sequence). The V and J ends lost 4 bases and 7 bases, in that order; junction bases with no gene match: 3. The length of the CDR3 is 13 residues. CDR3 DNA: TGTGCCTGGACCGGGACAGGCAATTCACCCCTCCACTTT. Protein sequence: CAWTGTGNSPLHF.

V and J are TRBV5-4 and TRBJ2-3; 8 bases agree with TRBD2. Trimming cost V 0 bases and J 2 bases; bases outside gene matches: 5. Germline loops: CDR1 SGHNT, CDR2 YYREEE (reference sequence). CDR3 size: 16 residues. Here the CDR3 DNA reads TGTGCCAGCAGCTTGGGGGCGGGGGGATTCACAGATACGCAGTATTTT. Translated: CASSLGAGGFTDTQYF.

A note on this clone: Its ends do not fully match the called genes, so a read error is possible. The genes are TRBV4-3 and TRBJ1-4, with a tentative D call TRBD1 (6 bases). From germline, CDR1 is LGHNA and CDR2 YSLEER. There are 13 residues in the CDR3. The DNA for the CDR3 is TGCGCCAGCAGCCAGGGATCAGGGGAAAAGCTGTTTTTT. Protein sequence: CASSQGSGEKLFF.

J is TRBJ2-1 and V is TRBV25-1, with a tentative D call TRBD1 (5 bases). Germline loops: CDR1 MGHDK, CDR2 SYGVNS. CDR3 length equals 13 residues. V gave up 8 bases and J gave up 6 bases, with 14 bases separating them. The CDR3 DNA reads as TGTGCCAGCGGTGGGGCCCAGGCCAATGAGCAGTTCTTC. It specifies CASGGAQANEQFF.